This passage covers 14 T cell receptor beta chains from one sample sequenced in a study of blood T cells in healthy people across ages. A second PCR of about 7 to 12 cycles used a sample-barcoded 5' primer and a J-beta primer mix. TCRdb recomputed calls from the 5' RACE reads with MiXCR, one row per CDR3 protein. Of 750,000 to 850,000 distinct CDR3 sequences in the sample, approximately 25% were seen once. This same sample was also taken into another study, of T cells of mothers and their children.

The sequenced sample was blood. These receptors all stem from a boy between 10 and 17 years old in good health.

This clonotype was observed a few times. V usage is TRBV27 and J usage is TRBJ2-7, with D maybe TRBD2 (6 bases). Trimming shortened V by 8 bases and J by 9 bases, and 17 bases separated the two germline ends. The CDR3 sequence is 12 residues long. CDR1 and CDR2 from the germline V gene are MNHEY and SMNVEV (reference sequence). The CDR3 DNA reads as TGTGCCAGCGCCCCAGTGGGGGGTTGGCAGTACTTC. It codes for CASAPVGGWQYF.

The chain links TRBV28 to TRBJ2-3; 7 bases map to TRBD1. The germline V gene encodes CDR1 MDHEN and CDR2 SYDVKM. The CDR3 consists of 15 residues. The trim removed 4 bases at V and 4 bases at J, leaving 8 bases unmatched. The CDR3 spells CASSSEPGQADTQYF. CDR3 coding DNA: TGTGCCAGCAGTTCCGAACCCGGACAGGCAGATACGCAGTATTTT.

The count of this clonotype is one. This chain links TRBV4-3 with TRBJ2-7; D gene uncertain. The CDR3 runs to 15 residues. Germline values: CDR1 LGHNA, CDR2 YSLEER. With 1 base removed from V and 0 bases from J, the gap between germline ends came to 10 bases. DNA of the CDR3: TGCGCCAGCAGCCAAGTTGTAGGAAGCTCCTACGAGCAGTACTTC. Translated: CASSQVVGSSYEQYF.

This clonotype was observed many times. V is TRBV7-8 and J is TRBJ1-1; the D gene is possibly TRBD1 (5 bases). The germline V gene has CDR1 SGHVS and CDR2 FQNEAQ. V was cut by 0 bases and J by 7 bases, with 18 bases left in between. The CDR3 totals 16 residues. CDR3 protein: CASSLAQRGRRVEAFF. The CDR3, as DNA: TGTGCCAGCAGCTTAGCGCAGAGGGGACGGCGGGTTGAAGCTTTCTTT.

The chain carries TRBV5-1 and TRBJ2-2, with a weak D call TRBD2 (5 bases). V was pared by 4 bases and J by 2 bases, with 12 bases between. CDR1 and CDR2 from the germline V gene are SGHRS and YFSETQ. The length of the CDR3 is 15 residues. This CDR3 is CASSLWTVNTGELFF. CDR3 DNA sequence: TGCGCCAGCAGCCTTTGGACTGTAAACACCGGGGAGCTGTTTTTT.

This clonotype was seen a few times. This chain connects TRBV4-3 to TRBJ1-5, with no clear D. CDR1 LGHNA and CDR2 YSLEER come from the germline V gene. Trimming removed 0 bases at V and 9 bases at J, with 12 bases between. The CDR3 consists of 14 residues. In nucleotides, the CDR3 is TGCGCCAGCAGCCAAGATCGGGCTCTGGGGCCCCAGCATTTT. Protein: CASSQDRALGPQHF.

The chain carries TRBV3-1 and TRBJ2-1, with D unresolved. From germline, CDR1 is LGHDT and CDR2 YNNKEL (reference sequence). V lost 0 bases and J 0 bases, leaving 9 bases between the germline ends. The CDR3 has 16 amino acids. As DNA, the CDR3 is TGTGCCAGCAGCCAAGAGAGGATGAGCTCCTACAATGAGCAGTTCTTC. It yields the protein CASSQERMSSYNEQFF.

The sample holds one count of this clonotype. The chain employs TRBV5-1 and TRBJ2-3, with D tentatively TRBD2 (6 bases). The CDR3 loop spans 17 amino acids. The V gene's germline CDR1 is SGHRS and CDR2 YFSETQ. The ends were cut back, 4 bases at V and 4 bases at J, with 22 bases in the middle. The CDR3 DNA reads as TGCGCCAGCAGCCGTGGTGCCGGGGGTAGTGTCGCAGATACGCAGTATTTT. The encoded protein is CASSRGAGGSVADTQYF.

This clonotype has only a few counts. V usage is TRBV5-1 and J usage is TRBJ2-3, with 13 bases that match TRBD2. After removal of 0 bases from V and 4 bases from J, the junction contained 5 bases not matched to a gene. Germline V gene sequence: CDR1 SGHRS, CDR2 YFSETQ. The CDR3 is 17 residues long. In DNA, the CDR3 is TGCGCCAGCAGCTTGGCAGGGACTAGCGGGATGCCAGATACGCAGTATTTT. Translated, it gives CASSLAGTSGMPDTQYF. Full variable domain (missing parts from reference TRBV5-1 and TRBJ2-3): KAGVTQTPRYLIKTRGQQVTLSCSPISGHRSVSWYQQTPGQGLQFLFEYFSETQRNKGNFPGRFSGRQFSNSRSEMNVSTLELGDSALYLCASSLAGTSGMPDTQYFGPGTRLTVL.

This clonotype was observed a handful of times. The chain recombines TRBV29-1 with TRBJ2-5, with 7 bases that match TRBD2. The DNA end favors TRBJ2-1, so the J call may be wrong. The CDR3 loop spans 13 amino acids. From germline, CDR1 is SQVTM and CDR2 ANQGSEA. The CDR3 DNA follows: TGCAGCGGGGGGGGAAGTGACTACAATGAGCAGTTCTTC. Its protein product is CSGGGSDYNEQFF.

As regards this clonotype: A much bigger clone sits one base away, suggesting this may be a read error. The CDR3: CASSMGGAPNQETQYF. The CDR3 DNA is TGTGCCAGCAGTATGGGAGGGGCCCCCAACCAAGAGACCCAGTACTTC. J is TRBJ2-5 and V is TRBV28; TRBD2 agrees at 7 bases. The germline gives CDR1 MDHEN, CDR2 SYDVKM. Trimming removed 5 bases from V and 0 bases from J; junction bases left unmatched: 9. The CDR3 extends over 16 amino acids.

This clonotype has only a few counts. The chain joins TRBV20-1 to TRBJ2-1; 11 bases align to TRBD2. The end of the DNA fits TRBJ2-7 better, so the J call may be wrong. The germline V gene has CDR1 DFQATT and CDR2 SNEGSKA (reference sequence). This CDR3 spans 13 amino acids. CDR3 sequence (DNA): TGCAGTGCGCCTAGCGGGGGGTTGAACGAGCAGTACTTC. Protein sequence: CSAPSGGLNEQYF.

J is TRBJ2-7 and V is TRBV15; possible D gene TRBD1, 6 bases. Germline CDR1 and CDR2: LNHNV and YYDKDF (reference sequence). This CDR3 comprises 16 residues. V lost 3 bases and J 2 bases, leaving 17 bases between the germline ends. In DNA, the CDR3 is TGTGCCACCAGCAGGGATACCCTCGGACAGCCCTACGAGCAGTACTTC. Its translation is CATSRDTLGQPYEQYF. The full variable domain, with the rest looked up from reference TRBV15 and TRBJ2-7, is DAMVIQNPRYQVTQFGKPVTLSCSQTLNHNVMYWYQQKSSQAPKLLFHYYDKDFNNEADTPDNFQSRRPNTSFCFLDIRSPGLGDTAMYLCATSRDTLGQPYEQYFGPGTRLTVT.

The V call is TRBV28, the J call TRBJ2-3; 12 nucleotides match TRBD2. V shed 11 bases, J shed 11 bases, and the junction held 8 bases outside the gene matches. From germline, CDR1 is MDHEN and CDR2 SYDVKM. The CDR3 has 12 amino acids. The CDR3 sequence is CAGTETSGRQYF. CDR3 in DNA: TGTGCCGGCACCGAGACTAGCGGGAGGCAGTATTTT.